The following is a TCR beta chain sequence with its context. Its antigen is still unknown. The germline gives CDR1 SGHVS, CDR2 FQNEAQ. The V and J ends lost 3 bases and 1 base respectively, with 7 bases between them. CDR3 length equals 13 residues. These data originate in a study of shared clonotypes between healthy human individuals. At the deep level, the assay was run. For sorted subsets, approximately 180 ng DNA per replicate equaled 30,000 or so T cell genomes. Profiled with immunoSEQ multiplex PCR; TCRdb holds only in-frame clones, not every one. This sample has hundreds of thousands of clones, with 95% to 97% found just once. Study results and limitations: On the whole, naive subsets had larger estimated richness than memory subsets had. Some clonotypes were shared by all four sorted-subset donors, while others were not shared. The non-shared ones had lower generation probabilities than the shared ones.

Naive CD8 cells were CD45RO-negative, positively selected for CCR7, excluding terminally differentiated effector memory CD45RA+ cells. The chain links TRBV7-8 to TRBJ2-7; D is unclear. The sequencing sample was made of naive CD8+ T cells sorted from blood. This clonotype was sampled from a woman aged 30 to 39 in good health. The CDR3, as DNA: TGTGCCAGCAGCTTCGACAAATCCTACGAGCAGTACTTC. Translation: CASSFDKSYEQYF.